Shown below are 19 T cell receptor beta chains from a single sample sequenced in a study of post-analysis software for immune sequencing data. Study conclusions and caveats: Controls had lower frequencies than patients of 4 or 5 TRBV segments, which included TRBV5-6, TRBV5-1 and TRBV20-1.

Sequencing libraries made from TCR beta cDNA carried unique molecular identifiers. TCRdb redid the calling of the PCR reads with MiXCR, one entry per CDR3 protein. The sample includes around 440,000 distinct CDR3 sequences, 45% of them seen just once. Their target antigens are unknown. The sequenced material came from blood. The receptors come from a girl under 18 with multiple sclerosis.

The chain combines TRBV20-1 with TRBJ2-7; TRBD2 agrees at 7 bases. This CDR3 has 14 residues. The trim removed 4 bases at V and 7 bases at J, leaving 13 bases unmatched. In germline, CDR1 is DFQATT, CDR2 SNEGSKA (reference sequence). The CDR3 bases are TGCAGTGCTACGACGGGACTATCCACGAAAGAGCAGTACTTC. Protein product: CSATTGLSTKEQYF.

This clonotype was counted once. The chain is built from TRBV20-1 and TRBJ1-5; tentatively, D is TRBD1 (6 bases). Germline V gene sequence: CDR1 DFQATT, CDR2 SNEGSKA (reference sequence). Trimming removed 6 bases from V and 5 bases from J, with 17 bases in between. CDR3 size: 14 residues. Written as DNA, the CDR3 is TGCAGTGCCCCTCGGACAGTCACAGATCAGCCCCAGCATTTT. Residues: CSAPRTVTDQPQHF.

The V call is TRBV7-3, the J call TRBJ2-3; perhaps TRBD2 as D (6 bases). CDR1 and CDR2 (germline): SGHTA, FQGTGA. The V end lost 1 base, the J end lost 2 bases, and 10 bases lay between the germline ends. This CDR3 region has 15 residues. CDR3 DNA: TGTGCCAGCAGCTTAATGGCGGGGTTCACAGATACGCAGTATTTT. The encoded protein is CASSLMAGFTDTQYF.

The V and J genes are TRBV7-3 and TRBJ2-7; weak D call: TRBD2 (6 bases). V lost 2 bases and J lost 3, with 17 bases in between. This CDR3 contains 16 residues. CDR1 is SGHTA and CDR2 is FQGTGA in the germline V gene. The CDR3 DNA sequence: TGTGCCAGCAGCTTACTACGGGGGAGTCATAGCTACGAGCAGTACTTC. Translation: CASSLLRGSHSYEQYF.

This sequence joins TRBV28 and TRBJ2-1, with TRBD1 as a possible D gene (6 bases). Looked up from germline, CDR1 is MDHEN and CDR2 is SYDVKM. The CDR3 is 14 amino acids. Trimming pared 5 bases from V and 10 bases from J, leaving 18 bases between. The CDR3 bases are TGTGCCAGCAGTCGCCTGCACAGGGTCTTCGAGCAGTTCTTC. This gives the protein CASSRLHRVFEQFF.

The chain employs TRBV20-1 and TRBJ2-3, with TRBD2 identical over 7 bases. V was clipped by 5 bases and J by 3 bases; unmatched bases: 8. Germline V gives CDR1 DFQATT, CDR2 SNEGSKA (reference sequence). The CDR3 runs to 14 residues. The CDR3 here is CSAHGLVWTDTQYF. CDR3 nucleotide sequence: TGCAGTGCTCATGGACTAGTATGGACAGATACGCAGTATTTT.

The rearrangement joins TRBV29-1 to TRBJ2-2; TRBD1 is a possible D gene (5 bases). The CDR3 has 16 residues. CDR1 is SQVTM, CDR2 ANQGSEA, per germline. V gave up 4 bases and J gave up 1 base, with 16 bases separating them. In DNA, the CDR3 is TGCAGCGTTGTGCCCGTGTCAGGGAAGAACACCGGGGAGCTGTTTTTT. Amino acids: CSVVPVSGKNTGELFF.

The CDR3 bases are TGCAGCGTTGAAGCGATTGGCACAGATACGCAGTATTTT. This translates into CSVEAIGTDTQYF. V and J are TRBV29-1 and TRBJ2-3; D not certain. V lost 1 base and J 1 base, leaving 6 bases between the germline ends. The CDR3 has 13 amino acids. Germline lookup yields CDR1 SQVTM and CDR2 ANQGSEA.

V and J are TRBV20-1 and TRBJ2-7; D is possibly TRBD1 (6 bases). CDR1 and CDR2 (germline): DFQATT, SNEGSKA (reference sequence). With 2 bases removed from V and 4 bases from J, the gap between germline ends came to 9 bases. The CDR3 sequence is 12 residues long. CDR3 region: CSARRTEYEQYF. CDR3 nucleotide sequence: TGCAGTGCTAGAAGGACAGAATACGAGCAGTACTTC.

This chain joins TRBV10-3 and TRBJ2-5; 12 positions agree with TRBD2. The ends lost 5 bases at V and 7 bases at J; junction bases unmatched: 14. In germline, CDR1 is ENHRY, CDR2 SYGVKD. The CDR3 totals 17 residues. The CDR3 is CAISNSGTSGPSGTQYF. The CDR3 coding sequence is TGTGCCATCAGTAACTCCGGGACTAGCGGGCCCTCGGGGACCCAGTACTTC.

The J gene is TRBJ2-7, the V gene TRBV20-1; 9 bases agree with TRBD1. The end of the DNA is better explained by TRBJ2-5, so the J call may be wrong. This CDR3 comprises 14 residues. Germline-derived CDR1 and CDR2 are DFQATT and SNEGSKA (reference sequence). Written as DNA, the CDR3 is TGCAGTGCTAGAGCAGGACAGGGGAGGGAGACCCAGTACTTC. Translation: CSARAGQGRETQYF.

V is TRBV25-1 and J is TRBJ2-1; 9 bases agree with TRBD2. The junction had 11 bases not matched to a gene; V was cut back by 1 base and J by 4 bases. Germline CDR1 and CDR2: MGHDK and SYGVNS. The CDR3 sequence is 18 residues long. CDR3 amino acids: CASSEWGRERGAYNEQFF. The CDR3 DNA sequence: TGTGCCAGCAGTGAATGGGGTCGGGAGCGGGGGGCTTACAATGAGCAGTTCTTC.

V gene TRBV5-5 combines with J gene TRBJ2-1, with TRBD2 matching 14 bases. This CDR3 contains 15 residues. Germline V gives CDR1 SGHKS, CDR2 YYEKEE (reference sequence). Unmatched junction bases numbered 3, after V lost 5 bases and J lost 5 bases. Here the CDR3 reads CASRGTSGGHNEQFF. Here the CDR3 DNA reads TGTGCCAGCAGGGGGACTAGCGGGGGCCACAATGAGCAGTTCTTC.

The genes are TRBV29-1 and TRBJ2-3, with 8 bases lining up with TRBD1. The germline V gene has CDR1 SQVTM and CDR2 ANQGSEA. This CDR3 has 13 amino acids. V shed 5 bases and J 2 bases; nucleotides not matched to a gene: 3. CDR3 protein: CSVTDRDTDTQYF. DNA of the CDR3: TGCAGCGTTACGGACAGGGACACAGATACGCAGTATTTT.

This chain joins TRBV21-1 and TRBJ2-5; the D call in the table, TRBD2, was not verified against the DNA. TRBV21-1 corresponds to a pseudogene. The CDR3 length is 15 residues. The CDR3 nucleotides read TGTGCCACCATTCCAGCGGGAGGACTACAAGAGACCCAGTACTTC. Amino acids: CATIPAGGLQETQYF.

This clonotype came up a few times. This rearrangement joins TRBV27 to TRBJ2-7, with TRBD1 matching 9 bases. The CDR3 contains 14 residues. With V trimmed by 5 bases and J by 5 bases, 7 bases remained unmatched. CDR1 and CDR2 (germline): MNHEY, SMNVEV (reference sequence). The CDR3 DNA reads TGTGCCAGCAGTCAGGGGACAGGGTGGAACGAGCAGTACTTC. Translation gives CASSQGTGWNEQYF.

This sequence joins TRBV4-1 and TRBJ2-3; D unclear. The CDR3 consists of 16 residues. Germline values: CDR1 MGHRA, CDR2 YSYEKL. Trimming left V 1 base short and J 0 bases short, with 11 bases between. The CDR3 sequence: CASSQGDGSSTDTQYF. CDR3 coding DNA: TGCGCCAGCAGCCAAGGCGACGGATCTAGCACAGATACGCAGTATTTT.

The chain uses TRBV12-3 or TRBV12-4 and TRBJ2-1; either TRBD1 or TRBD2 may fit D (6 bases each). The CDR3 sequence is 15 residues long. V was trimmed by 7 bases and J by 4 bases, leaving 17 bases between them. The CDR3 region has the DNA TGTGCCAGCACCCCGAGGGGGACTTCATACAATGAGCAGTTCTTC. This translates into CASTPRGTSYNEQFF.

The table lists this clonotype with a few counts. This chain joins TRBV29-1 and TRBJ2-7; 13 positions match TRBD2. J was trimmed by 3 bases and V by 7 bases; bases with no gene match: 6. Per germline, CDR1 SQVTM and CDR2 ANQGSEA. The CDR3 length is 14 residues. The CDR3 bases are TGCAGCGCCTCAAGGACTAGCGGGAGCTACGAGCAGTACTTC. Amino acids: CSASRTSGSYEQYF.